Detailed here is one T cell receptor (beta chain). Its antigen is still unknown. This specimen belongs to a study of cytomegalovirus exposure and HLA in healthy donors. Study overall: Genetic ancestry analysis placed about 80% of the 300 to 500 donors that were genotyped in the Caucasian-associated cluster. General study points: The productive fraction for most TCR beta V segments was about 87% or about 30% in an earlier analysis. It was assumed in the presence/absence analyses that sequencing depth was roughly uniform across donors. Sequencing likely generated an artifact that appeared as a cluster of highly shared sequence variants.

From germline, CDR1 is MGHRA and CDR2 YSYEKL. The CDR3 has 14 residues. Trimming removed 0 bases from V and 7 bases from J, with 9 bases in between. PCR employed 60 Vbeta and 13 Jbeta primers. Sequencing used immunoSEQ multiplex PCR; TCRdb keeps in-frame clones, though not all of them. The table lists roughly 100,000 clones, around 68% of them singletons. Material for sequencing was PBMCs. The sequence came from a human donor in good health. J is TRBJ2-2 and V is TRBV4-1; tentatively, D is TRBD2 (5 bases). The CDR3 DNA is TGCGCCAGCAGCCAAGACCGGGGTTTCGGGGAGCTGTTTTTT. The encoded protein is CASSQDRGFGELFF.